The 23 T cell receptor beta chains below come from one sample, sequenced in a study of T cell changes during pregnancy in multiple sclerosis. Sequencing was performed with immunoSEQ multiplex PCR; in TCRdb, only in-frame clones are kept and a portion is missing. The sample carries 95,000 to 100,000 clones, approximately 92% recorded once. Sequencing was performed on peripheral blood, taken in the second trimester of pregnancy. The source is a female donor with multiple sclerosis, enrolled in a pregnancy study.

In DNA, the CDR3 is TGTGCCAGCAGGCGACAGGGTTTTGGCTATGGCTACACCTTC. Translated: CASRRQGFGYGYTF. The rearrangement links TRBV28 to TRBJ1-2; 7 bases agree with TRBD1. With 6 bases clipped from V and 4 bases from J, the junction kept 8 bases outside the gene matches. The CDR3 spans 14 residues. Germline V lookup: CDR1 MDHEN, CDR2 SYDVKM.

This clone showed up just a few times. The V call is TRBV29-1, the J call TRBJ2-3; 8 bases match TRBD2. CDR3 length: 15 amino acids. Germline V gene data show CDR1 as SQVTM and CDR2 as ANQGSEA. The V and J ends lost 6 bases and 0 bases, in that order; junction bases with no gene match: 8. The CDR3 bases are TGCAGCGTCGGGACCCTAGCGGGCAGCACAGATACGCAGTATTTT. This encodes CSVGTLAGSTDTQYF.

This clone was found a few times. This sequence joins TRBV5-1 and TRBJ2-2; D possibly corresponds to TRBD1 (5 bases). The CDR3 sequence is 14 residues long. CDR1 and CDR2 (germline): SGHRS, YFSETQ. V was clipped by 5 bases and J by 4 bases, with 12 bases between them. CDR3 sequence (DNA): TGCGCCAGCAGTCCTGAGACAGTCACCGGGGAGCTGTTTTTT. Translation gives CASSPETVTGELFF.

This chain links TRBV15 with TRBJ2-3; D uncertain. CDR1 LNHNV and CDR2 YYDKDF come from the germline V gene (reference sequence). V lost 5 bases to trimming and J lost 1 base, with 10 bases between them. The CDR3 is 14 amino acids. CDR3 protein: CATSGGVGTDTQYF. The CDR3 DNA reads TGTGCCACCAGCGGCGGAGTGGGCACAGATACGCAGTATTTT.

This chain connects TRBV12-5 to TRBJ2-2, with 7 bases identical to TRBD2. V trimming: 8 bases; J trimming: 1 base; junction bases outside the gene matches: 1. The CDR3 loop spans 13 amino acids. CDR1 and CDR2 (germline): LGHNT, FRNRAP. In nucleotides, the CDR3 is TGTGCTAGTACGGGGGGGAACACCGGGGAGCTGTTTTTT. Translation: CASTGGNTGELFF.

The rearrangement links TRBV7-9 to TRBJ2-3; 8 bases map to TRBD2. The CDR3 runs to 14 residues. Per germline, CDR1 SEHNR and CDR2 FQNEAQ (reference sequence). With 3 bases clipped from V and 2 bases from J, the junction kept 1 base outside the gene matches. CDR3 region: CASSFGGATDTQYF. As DNA, the CDR3 is TGTGCCAGCAGCTTCGGGGGGGCCACAGATACGCAGTATTTT. Drawing the rest from reference TRBV7-9 and TRBJ2-3, the complete variable domain is DTGVSQNPRHKITKRGQNVTFRCDPISEHNRLYWYRQTLGQGPEFLTYFQNEAQLEKSRLLSDRFSAERPKGSFSTLEIQRTEQGDSAMYLCASSFGGATDTQYFGPGTRLTVL.

This CDR3 is CASARTGVVDTQYF. The CDR3 DNA follows: TGCGCCAGCGCTCGGACAGGGGTAGTAGATACGCAGTATTTT. The chain carries TRBV5-1 and TRBJ2-3, with 9 bases lining up with TRBD1. Germline V gene sequence: CDR1 SGHRS, CDR2 YFSETQ. This CDR3 has 14 amino acids. V lost 7 bases to trimming and J lost 5 bases; unmatched junction nucleotides: 8.

The rearrangement links TRBV5-1 to TRBJ1-4, with no clear D. Germline V CDR1 and CDR2: SGHRS, YFSETQ. The CDR3 is made up of 17 amino acids. The V end lost 0 bases, the J end lost 7 bases, and 19 bases lay between the germline ends. CDR3: CASSLALEGSRSEKLFF. The CDR3, as DNA: TGCGCCAGCAGCTTGGCTCTGGAGGGCAGCCGAAGTGAAAAACTGTTTTTT.

The chain carries TRBV7-9 and TRBJ2-7; no reliable D call. Germline assignment: CDR1 SEHNR and CDR2 FQNEAQ (reference sequence). V was trimmed by 4 bases and J by 1 base, leaving 8 bases between them. The CDR3 contains 13 residues. CDR3 nucleotides: TGTGCCAGCAGCTCTACAGTTTCCTACGAGCAGTACTTC. It translates to CASSSTVSYEQYF.

With respect to this clone: Mismatch with germline at one junction end may stem from a read error. V gene TRBV28 combines with J gene TRBJ1-1; no firm D call. Looked up from germline, CDR1 is MDHEN and CDR2 is SYDVKM. There are 12 residues in the CDR3. In DNA form, the CDR3 reads TGCGGTTCATCAGGATCGAACACTGAAGCTTTCTTT. It translates to CGSSGSNTEAFF.

The V call is TRBV7-3, the J call TRBJ2-2; no clear D gene. In germline, CDR1 is SGHTA, CDR2 FQGTGA. The CDR3 is 13 amino acids. The ends were cut back, 5 bases at V and 6 bases at J, with 10 bases in the middle. CDR3 coding DNA: TGTGCCAGCAGCCCATACAGCTCCGGGGAGCTGTTTTTT. This sequence encodes CASSPYSSGELFF.

V usage is TRBV4-2 and J usage is TRBJ2-3, with 8 bases aligning to TRBD2. The CDR3 length is 16 residues. V trimming: 0 bases; J trimming: 2 bases; junction bases outside the gene matches: 4. CDR1 LGHNA and CDR2 YNFKEQ come from the germline V gene. The chain's CDR3 is CASSQESGRITDTQYF. The CDR3 DNA reads TGTGCCAGCAGCCAAGAAAGCGGGAGAATCACAGATACGCAGTATTTT.

The V call is TRBV28, the J call TRBJ1-5; D is possibly TRBD1 (5 bases). Trimming left V 7 bases short and J 4 bases short, with 14 bases between. The CDR3 has 14 amino acids. Germline V gives CDR1 MDHEN, CDR2 SYDVKM. This CDR3 reads CASIDGTGNQPQHF. CDR3 nucleotide sequence: TGTGCCAGCATCGACGGGACTGGGAATCAGCCCCAGCATTTT.

The rearrangement uses TRBV4-1 and TRBJ2-7; TRBD2 agrees at 8 bases. CDR1 and CDR2 from the germline V gene are MGHRA and YSYEKL. The CDR3 is 14 residues long. The J segment lost 3 bases and the V segment lost 5 bases, leaving 6 bases of the junction unmatched. CDR3 protein: CASSASGSYYEQYF. For the CDR3, the DNA is TGCGCCAGCAGCGCAAGCGGGAGTTACTACGAGCAGTACTTC.

The CDR3 region is CASSFLQAYIDGYTF. The CDR3, as DNA: TGTGCCAGCAGTTTTCTCCAGGCGTACATAGATGGCTACACCTTC. The chain uses TRBV28 and TRBJ1-2; D call uncertain. With 3 bases removed from V and 6 bases from J, the gap between germline ends came to 17 bases. Germline V gene lookup returns CDR1 MDHEN and CDR2 SYDVKM. The CDR3 is 15 residues long.

The chain employs TRBV5-4 and TRBJ1-2; 9 nucleotides match TRBD1. The CDR3 is 17 amino acids. CDR1 SGHNT and CDR2 YYREEE come from the germline V gene (reference sequence). J lost 2 bases, V lost 4 bases, and 12 bases had no gene match. The CDR3 loop reads CASSRFGTGIVNYGYTF. In DNA form, the CDR3 reads TGTGCCAGCAGCAGGTTCGGGACAGGGATTGTGAACTATGGCTACACCTTC.

The V and J genes are TRBV29-1 and TRBJ2-7; D not resolved. CDR1 is SQVTM and CDR2 is ANQGSEA in the germline V gene. The V end was cut by 4 bases, the J end by 2 bases, with 15 bases between. The CDR3 length is 14 residues. The CDR3 sequence is CSVVNRVIPYEQYF. In DNA form, the CDR3 reads TGCAGCGTTGTAAACCGGGTTATACCCTACGAGCAGTACTTC.

The V and J genes are TRBV19 and TRBJ1-2; a weak D match, TRBD1 (6 bases). This CDR3 has 14 residues. Trimming took 4 bases from V and 0 from J, leaving 9 bases between them. Per germline, CDR1 LNHDA and CDR2 SQIVND (reference sequence). This CDR3 is CASSRGQTNYGYTF. In DNA, the CDR3 is TGTGCCAGTAGTAGAGGACAGACTAACTATGGCTACACCTTC.

The chain carries TRBV7-2 and TRBJ2-3, with 10 bases fitting TRBD2. Germline V gene data show CDR1 as SGHTA and CDR2 as FQGNSA. V dropped 5 bases and J dropped 5; count of bases not matched to a gene: 13. The CDR3 has 17 residues. The CDR3 reads CASSQQVSGRARDTQYF. CDR3 bases: TGTGCCAGCAGCCAACAAGTGAGCGGGAGGGCCAGAGATACGCAGTATTTT. The full variable domain, in which reference TRBV7-2 and TRBJ2-3 provide the parts outside the CDR3, is GAGVSQSPSNKVTEKGKDVELRCDPISGHTALYWYRQSLGQGLEFLIYFQGNSAPDKSGLPSDRFSAERTGGSVSTLTIQRTQQEDSAVYLCASSQQVSGRARDTQYFGPGTRLTVL.

The chain combines TRBV19 with TRBJ2-7, with no clear D. V shed 5 bases and J shed 7 bases, with 9 bases lying between them. Germline CDR1 LNHDA, CDR2 SQIVND (reference sequence). The length of the CDR3 is 11 residues. The CDR3 DNA follows: TGTGCCAGTAGTGCAGGCAGGGAGCAGTACTTC. This encodes CASSAGREQYF.

In regard to this clone: This specimen includes other DNA sequences encoding the same CDR3. The chain employs TRBV5-4 and TRBJ2-2; D possibly corresponds to TRBD2 (6 bases). The CDR3 runs to 13 residues. CDR1 and CDR2 from the germline V gene are SGHNT and YYREEE (reference sequence). Trimming removed 2 bases at V and 6 bases at J, with 8 bases between. The CDR3 loop is CASSFGGAGELFF. The CDR3 DNA reads as TGTGCCAGCAGCTTTGGAGGGGCCGGGGAGCTGTTTTTT.

The chain carries TRBV10-3 and TRBJ2-1, with a tentative D call TRBD2 (6 bases). Trimming left V 3 bases short and J 3 bases short, with 9 bases between. The germline CDR1 and CDR2 sequences are ENHRY and SYGVKD. This CDR3 spans 14 amino acids. This CDR3 is CAISDVDYYNEQFF. CDR3 sequence (DNA): TGTGCCATCAGTGACGTGGACTACTACAATGAGCAGTTCTTC.

V and J are TRBV7-6 and TRBJ2-5; TRBD2 might be the D (6 bases). Germline CDR1 reads SGHVS; CDR2 reads FNYEAQ. The CDR3 consists of 14 residues. Trimming pared 5 bases from V and 2 bases from J, leaving 12 bases between. In DNA form, the CDR3 reads TGTGCCAGCAGCCCGCTGACTAGACAAGAGACCCAGTACTTC. Encoded protein: CASSPLTRQETQYF.